The T cell receptor beta chain under discussion was sequenced for a study of cytomegalovirus exposure and HLA in healthy donors. Per germline, CDR1 SEHNR and CDR2 FQNEAQ (reference sequence). Losses at the gene ends were 4 bases for V and 2 bases for J; bases not matched to a gene: 4. The length of the CDR3 is 15 residues. PCR amplification relied on 60 Vbeta primers (plus 13 Jbeta primers). Sequenced by immunoSEQ multiplex PCR; TCRdb stores in-frame clones only, minus some. Recorded here are approximately 110,000 clones; the top ten clones represent more than 0.5%. The sample was PBMCs. This chain uses TRBV7-9 with TRBJ1-3; 8 positions agree with TRBD1. The source of this sequence is a middle-aged man in good health and CMV-seronegative. The CDR3 DNA sequence: TGTGCCAGCAGCTCCACAGGGGGAGCTGGAAACACCATATATTTT. This gives the protein CASSSTGGAGNTIYF. Together with reference TRBV7-9 and TRBJ1-3, the CDR3 gives the full variable domain: DTGVSQNPRHKITKRGQNVTFRCDPISEHNRLYWYRQTLGQGPEFLTYFQNEAQLEKSRLLSDRFSAERPKGSFSTLEIQRTEQGDSAMYLCASSSTGGAGNTIYFGEGSWLTVV.